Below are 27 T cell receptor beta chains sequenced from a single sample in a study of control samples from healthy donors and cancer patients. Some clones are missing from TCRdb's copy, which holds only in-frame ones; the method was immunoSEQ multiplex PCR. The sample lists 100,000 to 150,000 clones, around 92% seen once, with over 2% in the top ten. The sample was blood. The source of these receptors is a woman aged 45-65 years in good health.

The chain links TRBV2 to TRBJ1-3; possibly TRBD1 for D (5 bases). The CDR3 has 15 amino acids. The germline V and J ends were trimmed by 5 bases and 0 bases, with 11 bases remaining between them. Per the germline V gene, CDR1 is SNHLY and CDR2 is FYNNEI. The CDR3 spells CASSYGGGSGNTIYF. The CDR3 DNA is TGTGCCAGCAGTTACGGTGGGGGCTCTGGAAACACCATATATTTT.

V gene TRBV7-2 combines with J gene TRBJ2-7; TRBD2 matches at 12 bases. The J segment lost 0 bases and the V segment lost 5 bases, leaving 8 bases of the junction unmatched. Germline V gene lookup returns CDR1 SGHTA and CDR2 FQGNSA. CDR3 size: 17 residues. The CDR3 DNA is TGTGCCAGCAGCCCGATAACTAGCGGGGGGAGCTCCTACGAGCAGTACTTC. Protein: CASSPITSGGSSYEQYF.

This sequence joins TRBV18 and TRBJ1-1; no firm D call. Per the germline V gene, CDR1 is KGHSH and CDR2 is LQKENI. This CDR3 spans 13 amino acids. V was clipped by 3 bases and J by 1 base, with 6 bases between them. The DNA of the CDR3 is TGTGCCAGCTCACCTGGGCCGAACACTGAAGCTTTCTTT. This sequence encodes CASSPGPNTEAFF.

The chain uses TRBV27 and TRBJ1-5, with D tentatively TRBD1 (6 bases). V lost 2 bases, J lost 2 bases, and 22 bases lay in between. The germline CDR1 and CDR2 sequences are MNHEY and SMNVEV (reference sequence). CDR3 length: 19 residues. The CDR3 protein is CASSLKAHGGDEGNQPQHF. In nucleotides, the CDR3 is TGTGCCAGCAGTTTAAAAGCCCACGGGGGCGACGAAGGCAATCAGCCCCAGCATTTT.

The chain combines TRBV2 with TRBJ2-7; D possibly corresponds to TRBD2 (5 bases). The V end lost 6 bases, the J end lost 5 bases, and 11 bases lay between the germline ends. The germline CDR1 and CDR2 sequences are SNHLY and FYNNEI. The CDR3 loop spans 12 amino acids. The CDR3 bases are TGTGCCAGCAGGGAGGAGTACCACGAGCAGTACTTC. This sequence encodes CASREEYHEQYF.

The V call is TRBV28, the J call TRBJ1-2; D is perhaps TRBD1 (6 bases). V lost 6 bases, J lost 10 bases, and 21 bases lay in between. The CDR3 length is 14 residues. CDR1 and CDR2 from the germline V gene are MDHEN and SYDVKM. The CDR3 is CASSPLRGQLHYTF. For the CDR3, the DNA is TGTGCCAGCAGCCCCCTTAGGGGACAACTACACTACACCTTC.

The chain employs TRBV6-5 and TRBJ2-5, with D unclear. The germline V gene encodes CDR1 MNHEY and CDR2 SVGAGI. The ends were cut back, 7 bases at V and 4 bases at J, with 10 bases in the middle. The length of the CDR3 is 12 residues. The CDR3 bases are TGTGCCAGCATCGGGCCCCTAGAGACCCAGTACTTC. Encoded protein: CASIGPLETQYF.

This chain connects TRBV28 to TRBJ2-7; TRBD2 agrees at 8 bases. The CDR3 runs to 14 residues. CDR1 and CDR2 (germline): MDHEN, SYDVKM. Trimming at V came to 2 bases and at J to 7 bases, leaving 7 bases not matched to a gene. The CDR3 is CASSLSGRGGEQYF. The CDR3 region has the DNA TGTGCCAGCAGTTTAAGCGGGAGAGGAGGAGAGCAGTACTTC.

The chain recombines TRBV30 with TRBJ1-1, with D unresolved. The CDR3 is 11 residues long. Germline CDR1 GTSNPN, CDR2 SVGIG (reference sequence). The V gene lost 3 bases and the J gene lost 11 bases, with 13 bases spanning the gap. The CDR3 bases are TGTGCCTGGAGCACACTCCGCTTGGCTTTCTTT. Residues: CAWSTLRLAFF. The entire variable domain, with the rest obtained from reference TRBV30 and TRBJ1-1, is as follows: SQTIHQWPATLVQPVGSPLSLECTVEGTSNPNLYWYRQAAGRGLQLLFYSVGIGQISSEVPQNLSASRPQDRQFILSSKKLLLSDSGFYLCAWSTLRLAFFGQGTRLTVV.

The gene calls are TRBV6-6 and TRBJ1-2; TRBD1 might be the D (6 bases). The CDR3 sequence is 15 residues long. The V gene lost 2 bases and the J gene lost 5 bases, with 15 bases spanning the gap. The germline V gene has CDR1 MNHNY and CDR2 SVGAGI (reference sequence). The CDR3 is CASSYEGGVEYGYTF. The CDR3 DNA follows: TGTGCCAGCAGTTACGAAGGGGGGGTGGAGTATGGCTACACCTTC.

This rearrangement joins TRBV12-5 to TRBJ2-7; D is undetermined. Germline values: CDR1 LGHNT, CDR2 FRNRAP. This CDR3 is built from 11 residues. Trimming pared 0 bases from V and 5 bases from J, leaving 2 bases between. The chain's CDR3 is CASGLVHEQYF. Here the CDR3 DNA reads TGTGCTAGTGGTTTGGTGCACGAGCAGTACTTC.

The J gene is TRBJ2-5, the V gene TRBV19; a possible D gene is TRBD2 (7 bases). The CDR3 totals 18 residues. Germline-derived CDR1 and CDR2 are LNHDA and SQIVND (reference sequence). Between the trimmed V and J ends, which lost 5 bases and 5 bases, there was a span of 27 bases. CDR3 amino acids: CASSGGRGTNLNVETQYF. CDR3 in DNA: TGTGCCAGTAGTGGAGGAAGGGGGACTAATCTGAACGTGGAGACCCAGTACTTC.

In DNA, the CDR3 is TGCGCCAGCAGCTTGGTTAGGAGGGTGGGCACTGAAGCTTTCTTT. Encoded protein: CASSLVRRVGTEAFF. The chain carries TRBV5-1 and TRBJ1-1; D not resolved. Germline V gives CDR1 SGHRS, CDR2 YFSETQ. The CDR3 is 15 residues long. V was shortened by 0 bases and J by 4 bases, with 13 bases between the two germline ends.

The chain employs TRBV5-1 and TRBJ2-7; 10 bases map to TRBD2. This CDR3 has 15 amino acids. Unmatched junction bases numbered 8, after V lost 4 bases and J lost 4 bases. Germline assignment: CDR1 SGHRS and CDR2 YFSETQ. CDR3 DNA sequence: TGCGCCAGCAGCCCAGGACTAGCGGCTACTTACGAGCAGTACTTC. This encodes CASSPGLAATYEQYF.

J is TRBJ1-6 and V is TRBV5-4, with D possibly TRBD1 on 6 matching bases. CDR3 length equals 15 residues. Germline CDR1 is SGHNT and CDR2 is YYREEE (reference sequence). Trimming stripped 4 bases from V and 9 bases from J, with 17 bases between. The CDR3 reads CASSPQTGTVSPLHF. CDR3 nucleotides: TGTGCCAGCAGCCCCCAGACAGGAACCGTTTCACCCCTCCACTTT.

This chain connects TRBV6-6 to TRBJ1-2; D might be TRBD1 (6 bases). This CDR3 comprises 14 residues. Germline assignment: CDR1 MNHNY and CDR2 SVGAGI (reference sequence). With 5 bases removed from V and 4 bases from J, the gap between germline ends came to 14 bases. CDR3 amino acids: CASSTGTQRYGYTF. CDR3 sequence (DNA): TGTGCCAGCAGTACCGGGACACAACGCTATGGCTACACCTTC.

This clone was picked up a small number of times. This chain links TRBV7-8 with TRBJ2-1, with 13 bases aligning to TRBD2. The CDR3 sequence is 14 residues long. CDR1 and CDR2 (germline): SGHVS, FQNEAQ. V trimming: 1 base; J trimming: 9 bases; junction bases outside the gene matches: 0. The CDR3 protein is CASSLGTSGGEQFF. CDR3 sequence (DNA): TGTGCCAGCAGCTTAGGGACTAGCGGGGGTGAGCAGTTCTTC. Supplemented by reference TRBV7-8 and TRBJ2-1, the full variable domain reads GAGVSQSPRYKVAKRGQDVALRCDPISGHVSLFWYQQALGQGPEFLTYFQNEAQLDKSGLPSDRFFAERPEGSVSTLKIQRTQQEDSAVYLCASSLGTSGGEQFFGPGTRLTVL.

CDR3 sequence reads: CASSSGTGPTRGEKLFF. CDR3 sequence (DNA): TGTGCCAGCAGTTCTGGGACAGGGCCTACCAGGGGTGAAAAACTGTTTTTT. The chain couples TRBV28 to TRBJ1-4, with TRBD1 matching over 9 bases. The CDR3 loop spans 17 amino acids. Germline CDR1 is MDHEN and CDR2 is SYDVKM. The V segment lost 4 bases and the J segment 7 bases; nucleotides outside the gene matches: 13.

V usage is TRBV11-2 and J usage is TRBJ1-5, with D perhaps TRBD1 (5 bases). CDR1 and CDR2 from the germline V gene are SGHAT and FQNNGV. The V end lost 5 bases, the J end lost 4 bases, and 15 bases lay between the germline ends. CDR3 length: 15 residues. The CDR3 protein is CASSPGRQANQPQHF. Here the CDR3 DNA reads TGTGCCAGCAGCCCGGGACGGCAGGCTAATCAGCCCCAGCATTTT.

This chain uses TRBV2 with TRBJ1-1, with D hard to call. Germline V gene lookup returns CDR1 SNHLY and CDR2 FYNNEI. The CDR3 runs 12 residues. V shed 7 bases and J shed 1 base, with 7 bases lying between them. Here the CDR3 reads CASTNRNTEAFF. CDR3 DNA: TGTGCCAGCACTAACAGGAACACTGAAGCTTTCTTT.

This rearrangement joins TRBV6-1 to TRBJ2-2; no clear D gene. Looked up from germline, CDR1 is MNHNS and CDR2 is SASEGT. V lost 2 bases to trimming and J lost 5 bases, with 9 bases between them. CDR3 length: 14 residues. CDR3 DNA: TGTGCCAGCAGTGAATATGTAGCTACCGGGGAGCTGTTTTTT. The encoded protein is CASSEYVATGELFF.

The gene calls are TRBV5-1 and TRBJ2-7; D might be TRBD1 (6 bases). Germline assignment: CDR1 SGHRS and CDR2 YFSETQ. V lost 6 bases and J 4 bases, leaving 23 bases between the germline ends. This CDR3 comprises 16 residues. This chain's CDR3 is CASTQDSYSGAYEQYF. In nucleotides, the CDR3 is TGCGCCAGCACCCAAGACAGCTACTCAGGGGCGTACGAGCAGTACTTC.

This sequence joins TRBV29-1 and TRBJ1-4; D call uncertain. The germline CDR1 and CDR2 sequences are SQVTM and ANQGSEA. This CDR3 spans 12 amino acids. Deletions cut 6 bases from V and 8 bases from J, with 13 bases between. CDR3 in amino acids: CSVGLLGEKLFF. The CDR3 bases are TGCAGCGTGGGATTACTAGGGGAAAAACTGTTTTTT.

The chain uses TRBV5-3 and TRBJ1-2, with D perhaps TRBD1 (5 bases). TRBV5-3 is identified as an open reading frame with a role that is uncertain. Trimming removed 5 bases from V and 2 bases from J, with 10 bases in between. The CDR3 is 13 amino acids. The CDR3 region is CARSPQGNYGYTF. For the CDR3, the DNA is TGTGCCAGAAGTCCTCAGGGAAACTATGGCTACACCTTC.

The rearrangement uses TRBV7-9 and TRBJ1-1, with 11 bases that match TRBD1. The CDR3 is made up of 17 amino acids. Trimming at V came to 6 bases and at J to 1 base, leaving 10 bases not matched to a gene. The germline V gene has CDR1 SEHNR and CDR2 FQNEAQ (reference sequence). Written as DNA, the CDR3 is TGTGCCAGCAGAAATTGGACAGGGGGCTTGAAGAACACTGAAGCTTTCTTT. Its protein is CASRNWTGGLKNTEAFF.

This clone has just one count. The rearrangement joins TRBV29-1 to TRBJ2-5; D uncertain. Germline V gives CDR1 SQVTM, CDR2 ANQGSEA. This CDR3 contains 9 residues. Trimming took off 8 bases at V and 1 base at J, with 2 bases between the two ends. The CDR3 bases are TGCAGCCCCCAAGAGACCCAGTACTTC. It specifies CSPQETQYF.

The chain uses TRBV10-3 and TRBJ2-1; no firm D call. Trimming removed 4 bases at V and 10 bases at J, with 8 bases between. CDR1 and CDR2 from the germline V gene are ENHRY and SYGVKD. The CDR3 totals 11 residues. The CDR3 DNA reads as TGTGCCATCAGTGGCGACGGCGAGCAGTTCTTC. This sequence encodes CAISGDGEQFF.